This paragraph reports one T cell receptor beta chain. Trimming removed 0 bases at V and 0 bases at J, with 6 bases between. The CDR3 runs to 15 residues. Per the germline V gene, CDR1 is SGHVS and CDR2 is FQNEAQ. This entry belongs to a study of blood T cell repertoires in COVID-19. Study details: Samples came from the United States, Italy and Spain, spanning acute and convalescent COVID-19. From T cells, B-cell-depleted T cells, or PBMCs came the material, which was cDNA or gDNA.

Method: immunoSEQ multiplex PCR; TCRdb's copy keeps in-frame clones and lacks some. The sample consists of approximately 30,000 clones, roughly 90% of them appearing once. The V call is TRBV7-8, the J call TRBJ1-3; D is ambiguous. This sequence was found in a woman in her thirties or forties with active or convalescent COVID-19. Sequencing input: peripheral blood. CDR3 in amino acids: CASSLAPVSGNTIYF. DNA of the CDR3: TGTGCCAGCAGCTTAGCTCCAGTCTCTGGAAACACCATATATTTT.